This paragraph reports one T cell receptor (beta chain). This entry belongs to a study of human T cells and chemical hapten exposure. The CDR3 loop spans 18 amino acids. A single record per CDR3 protein comes from TCRdb applying MiXCR to the RACE reads. This sample has around 380,000 distinct CDR3 sequences, with more than 4.5% found just once. Documented time point: patch test 1, 2 weeks after DPC sensitization. Documented treatment: therapeutic diphenylcyclopropenone sensitization with weekly scalp DPC. Sequencing was performed on whole blood, taken in connection with sensitization to the hapten diphenylcyclopropenone (DPC). The rearrangement uses TRBV21-1 and TRBJ2-4; TRBD1, as called in the table, went unchecked against the DNA. TRBV21-1 is marked as a pseudogene. The sequence was collected from a woman aged 45-59 years with alopecia areata. Some clones in this sample may be carry-over from other donors' samples. CDR3 sequence: CASTPPRGADIAKNIQYF. In DNA, the CDR3 is TGTGCCAGCACCCCACCTAGGGGGGCTGACATAGCCAAAAACATTCAGTACTTC.